The clone carrying this TCR beta chain was counted ten times or more. The target antigen is unknown. The source of the sample is a study of metastatic and nonmetastatic thyroid tumors. Study-level findings and limits: Across blood and tumor, TCR beta diversity in malignant thyroid tumors was reportedly significantly higher than in benign nodules.

As originally analysed: Clinicopathological groups of papillary thyroid cancer showed CDR3 differences that were used to build a distant-metastasis classifier. MiXCR re-clonotyped the PCR reads for TCRdb. The V and J calls and clone size come from TCRdb's table, not from the authors' own analysis. The table records approximately 20,000 clones, roughly 17% of them present only once. This CDR3 contains 12 residues. Germline V gives CDR1 MNHEY, CDR2 SMNVEV (reference sequence). Before thyroid surgery, none of the patients had received any treatment. The chain has TRBV27 and TRBJ2-7, with 8 bases matching TRBD1. The receptor was isolated from a male donor with papillary thyroid cancer or a benign thyroid nodule (not recorded which). Some clones in this sample may be carry-over from other donors' samples. The sequenced material came from blood. The CDR3 reads CAVGTGIHEQYF. The CDR3 nucleotides are TGTGCAGTCGGGACAGGCATCCACGAGCAGTACTTC.